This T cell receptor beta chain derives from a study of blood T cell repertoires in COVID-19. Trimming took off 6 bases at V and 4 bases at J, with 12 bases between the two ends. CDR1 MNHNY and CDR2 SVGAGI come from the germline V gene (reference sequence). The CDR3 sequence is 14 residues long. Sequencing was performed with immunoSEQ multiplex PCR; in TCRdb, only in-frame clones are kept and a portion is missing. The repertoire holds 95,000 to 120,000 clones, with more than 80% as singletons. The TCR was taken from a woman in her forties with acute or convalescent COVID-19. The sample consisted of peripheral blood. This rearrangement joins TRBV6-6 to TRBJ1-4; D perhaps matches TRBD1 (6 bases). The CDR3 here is CASSLRGGNEKLFF. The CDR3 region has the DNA TGTGCCAGCAGCCTCAGGGGTGGTAATGAAAAACTGTTTTTT.